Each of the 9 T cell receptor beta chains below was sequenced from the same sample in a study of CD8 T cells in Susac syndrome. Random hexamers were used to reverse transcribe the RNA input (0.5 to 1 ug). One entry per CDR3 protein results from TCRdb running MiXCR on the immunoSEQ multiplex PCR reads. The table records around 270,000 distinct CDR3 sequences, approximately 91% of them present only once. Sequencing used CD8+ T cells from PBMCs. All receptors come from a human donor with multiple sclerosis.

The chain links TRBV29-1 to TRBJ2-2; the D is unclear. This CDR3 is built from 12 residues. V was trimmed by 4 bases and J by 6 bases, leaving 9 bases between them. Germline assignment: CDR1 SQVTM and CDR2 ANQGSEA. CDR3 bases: TGCAGCGTTGTCGGGTTTGCCGGGGAGCTGTTTTTT. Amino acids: CSVVGFAGELFF.

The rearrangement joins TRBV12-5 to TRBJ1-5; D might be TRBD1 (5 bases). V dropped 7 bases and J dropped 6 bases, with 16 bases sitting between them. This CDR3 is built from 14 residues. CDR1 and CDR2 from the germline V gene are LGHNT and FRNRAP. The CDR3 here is CASASVGGRQPQHF. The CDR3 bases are TGTGCTAGTGCCTCGGTCGGGGGTCGTCAGCCCCAGCATTTT.

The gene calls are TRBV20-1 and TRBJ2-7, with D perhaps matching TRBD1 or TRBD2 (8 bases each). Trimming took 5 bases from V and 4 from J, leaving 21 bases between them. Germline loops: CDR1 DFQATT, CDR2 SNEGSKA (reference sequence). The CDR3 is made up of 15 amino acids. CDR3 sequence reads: CSAPDSGTGSYEQYF. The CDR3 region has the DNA TGCAGTGCTCCTGATAGCGGGACAGGTAGTTACGAGCAGTACTTC.

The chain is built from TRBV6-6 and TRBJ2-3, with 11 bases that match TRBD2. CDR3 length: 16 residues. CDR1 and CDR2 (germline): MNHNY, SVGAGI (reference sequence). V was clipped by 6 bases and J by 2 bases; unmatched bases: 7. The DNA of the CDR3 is TGTGCCAGCAGCCTGACTAGCGGGGCGACCACAGATACGCAGTATTTT. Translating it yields CASSLTSGATTDTQYF.

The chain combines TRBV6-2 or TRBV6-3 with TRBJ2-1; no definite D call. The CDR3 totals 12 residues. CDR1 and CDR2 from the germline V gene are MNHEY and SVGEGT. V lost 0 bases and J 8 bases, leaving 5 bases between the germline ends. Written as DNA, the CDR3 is TGTGCCAGCAGTTACTCCCCGGATGAGCAGTTCTTC. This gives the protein CASSYSPDEQFF.

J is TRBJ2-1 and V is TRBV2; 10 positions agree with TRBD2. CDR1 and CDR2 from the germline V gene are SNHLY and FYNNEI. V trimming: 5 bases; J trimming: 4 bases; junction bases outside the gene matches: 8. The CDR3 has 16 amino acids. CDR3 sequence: CASSHPSGSGYNEQFF. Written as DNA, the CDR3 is TGTGCCAGCAGTCATCCTAGCGGGAGCGGGTACAATGAGCAGTTCTTC.

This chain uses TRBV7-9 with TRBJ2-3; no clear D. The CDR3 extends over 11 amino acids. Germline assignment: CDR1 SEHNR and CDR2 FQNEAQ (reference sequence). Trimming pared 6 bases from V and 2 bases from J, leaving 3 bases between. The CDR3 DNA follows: TGTGCCAGCAGGGTCACAGATACGCAGTATTTT. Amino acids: CASRVTDTQYF.

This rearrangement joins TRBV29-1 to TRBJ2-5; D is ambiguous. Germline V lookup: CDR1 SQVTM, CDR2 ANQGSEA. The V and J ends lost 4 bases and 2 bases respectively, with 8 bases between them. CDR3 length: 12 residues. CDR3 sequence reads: CSVAGLQETQYF. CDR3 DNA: TGCAGCGTTGCGGGTTTACAAGAGACCCAGTACTTC.

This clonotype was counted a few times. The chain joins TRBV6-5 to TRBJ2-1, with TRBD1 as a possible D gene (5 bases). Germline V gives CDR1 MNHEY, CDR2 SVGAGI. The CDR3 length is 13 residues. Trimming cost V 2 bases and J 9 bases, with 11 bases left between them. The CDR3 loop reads CASSYGQGGEQFF. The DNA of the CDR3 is TGTGCCAGCAGTTACGGGCAGGGTGGTGAGCAGTTCTTC.